These T cell receptor beta chains were read from a single sample in a study of blood T cells in healthy people across ages. MiXCR, applied by TCRdb to the 5' RACE reads, yields one record per CDR3 protein. The table has 790,000 or so distinct CDR3 sequences, about 42% seen once; the top ten hold less than 20%. Sequencing used blood. Every receptor here comes from an elderly man in good health. Each CDR3 is given without its conserved first and last residue. The D gene is left open where the match is weak.

>-|TRBV20-1|TRBJ2-3
SARGFATDTQY
>TRBD2|TRBV7-9|TRBJ2-3
ASSFVAGGSSRYTDTQY
>-|TRBV4-3|TRBJ1-5
ASSQERELTQH
>TRBD1|TRBV7-9|TRBJ2-3
ASSVPRDRDTDTQY
>-|TRBV28|TRBJ1-2
ASTRESAENYGYT
>-|TRBV11-2|TRBJ2-5
ASSLSVEIQY
>-|TRBV5-4|TRBJ2-7
ASSLDRASQYEQY
>TRBD2|TRBV7-2|-
TSHGLGPGEQY
>TRBD2|TRBV20-1|TRBJ2-5
SATSPGGQFEQY
>-|TRBV12-3/TRBV12-4|TRBJ2-1
ASSLNLFNEQF
>TRBD1|TRBV29-1|TRBJ1-2
SVLCRGPVGYT
>-|TRBV20-1|TRBJ1-5
SARDGTPALGSNQPQH
>-|TRBV4-2|TRBJ1-2
ASSQARVNLNDYGYT
>-|TRBV20-1|TRBJ2-1
SARYRGKYNEQF
>-|TRBV7-9|TRBJ2-1
ASRDSTASEQF
>-|TRBV27|TRBJ1-2
ASSPDRGAGYT
>TRBD1|TRBV20-1|TRBJ1-5
SASGQDPRGNQPQH
>-|TRBV7-2|TRBJ2-5
ASSFRDPVETQY
>-|TRBV5-1|TRBJ2-6
ASSEGVGANVLT
>-|TRBV9|TRBJ2-7
ASSVGAGGTAYEQY
>-|TRBV5-1|-
ASSLTSLGQETQY
>TRBD1|TRBV6-6|TRBJ1-5
ASSYALGQGNQPQH
>TRBD1|TRBV24-1|TRBJ1-6
ATSDSGQVGSPLH
>TRBD2|TRBV20-1|-
SAETSGKYNEQY
>-|TRBV2|TRBJ2-7
ASSDTGRSEQY
>TRBD2|TRBV7-2|TRBJ2-7
ASSQREGTYEQY